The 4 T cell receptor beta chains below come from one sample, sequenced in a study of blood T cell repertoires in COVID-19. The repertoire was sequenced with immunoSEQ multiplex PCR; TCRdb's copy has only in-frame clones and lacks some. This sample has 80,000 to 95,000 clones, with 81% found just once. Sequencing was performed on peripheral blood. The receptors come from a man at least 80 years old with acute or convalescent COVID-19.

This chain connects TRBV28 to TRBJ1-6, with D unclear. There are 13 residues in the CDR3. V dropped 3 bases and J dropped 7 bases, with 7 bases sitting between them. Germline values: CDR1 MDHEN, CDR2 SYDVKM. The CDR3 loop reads CASSFYVNSPLHF. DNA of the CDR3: TGTGCCAGCAGTTTTTATGTAAATTCACCCCTCCACTTT. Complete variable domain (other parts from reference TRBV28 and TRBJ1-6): DVKVTQSSRYLVKRTGEKVFLECVQDMDHENMFWYRQDPGLGLRLIYFSYDVKMKEKGDIPEGYSVSREKKERFSLILESASTNQTSMYLCASSFYVNSPLHFGNGTRLTVT.

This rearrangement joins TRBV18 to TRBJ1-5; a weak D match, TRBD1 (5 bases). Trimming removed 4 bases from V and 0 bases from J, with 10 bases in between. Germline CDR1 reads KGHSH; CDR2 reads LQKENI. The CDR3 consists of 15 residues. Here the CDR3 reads CASSLQGNSNQPQHF. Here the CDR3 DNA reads TGTGCCAGCTCACTGCAGGGAAATAGCAATCAGCCCCAGCATTTT.

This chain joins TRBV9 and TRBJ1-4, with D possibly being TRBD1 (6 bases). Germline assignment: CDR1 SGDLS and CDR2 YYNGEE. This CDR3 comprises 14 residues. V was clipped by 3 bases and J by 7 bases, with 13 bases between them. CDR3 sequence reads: CASSATGAVEKLFF. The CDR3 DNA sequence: TGTGCCAGCAGCGCGACAGGAGCCGTTGAAAAACTGTTTTTT.

CDR3 coding DNA: TGCAGCGTTGGGACAACCGAAAAACTGTTTTTT. This translates into CSVGTTEKLFF. The chain couples TRBV29-1 to TRBJ1-4; maybe TRBD1 (5 bases). Germline assignment: CDR1 SQVTM and CDR2 ANQGSEA. The CDR3 is 11 amino acids. V lost 4 bases and J lost 8, with 8 bases in between.